This T cell receptor (beta chain) stems from a study of T cell clones after liver transplantation. For the study at large: TCRbeta sequencing after a pre-transplant mixed lymphocyte reaction identified graft-donor-reactive clones, later tracked in post-transplant blood.

This clone was detected ten times or more. Clones were sequenced by immunoSEQ multiplex PCR, and TCRdb holds only the in-frame ones, with some missing. The repertoire holds tens of thousands of clones, with around two thirds as singletons. Germline CDR1 and CDR2: SGHNT and YENEEA. The V and J ends lost 1 base and 3 bases respectively, with 7 bases between them. The CDR3 loop spans 14 amino acids. The receptor was isolated from a human patient who received a liver transplant. The graft donor may have given rise to some T cells. V usage is TRBV11-3 and J usage is TRBJ2-1; D is unresolved. Specimen: CD4+ T cells from blood, collected at the approximately 16-month timepoint. In DNA, the CDR3 is TGTGCCAGCAGCTTAGTGGGCCTCTACAATGAGCAGTTCTTC. This encodes CASSLVGLYNEQFF.